This T cell receptor beta chain was identified in a study of T cell responses to AZD1222 COVID-19 vaccine. Study outcomes and limitations: Unmutated variant regions reportedly attract nearly half of all spike-specific TCRs. Baseline seropositives among AZD1222 recipients totaled only six. No day 14 peak samples; only post-peak repertoires were characterized. Donor demographics were predominantly white British with a female majority; clonal diversity may be underestimated.

The assay was immunoSEQ multiplex PCR, and TCRdb's table has in-frame clones only and misses some. The sample shows tens of thousands of clones, roughly 88% of them seen only once. Turning to this clone: Antigen unknown.

The starting material was peripheral blood, obtained 28 days after the second AZD1222 dose. This receptor was identified in an adult who received the AZD1222 COVID-19 vaccine.

CDR3 loop: CASRTTNTDTQYF. The CDR3 region has the DNA TGTGCCAGCAGGACTACCAACACAGATACGCAGTATTTT. The rearrangement joins TRBV5-5 to TRBJ2-3; tentatively, D is TRBD2 (5 bases). The CDR3 length is 13 residues. Looked up from germline, CDR1 is SGHKS and CDR2 is YYEKEE (reference sequence). Trimming took 5 bases from V and 2 from J, leaving 9 bases between them. The whole variable domain, remainder taken from reference TRBV5-5 and TRBJ2-3, is DAGVTQSPTHLIKTRGQQVTLRCSPISGHKSVSWYQQVLGQGPQFIFQYYEKEERGRGNFPDRFSARQFPNYSSELNVNALLLGDSALYLCASRTTNTDTQYFGPGTRLTVL.